This TCR beta chain was captured in a study of blood T cell repertoires in COVID-19. Study background: Acute-phase and convalescent COVID-19 samples originated in the United States, Italy and Spain.

Germline V lookup: CDR1 MNHNY, CDR2 SVGAGI (reference sequence). V lost 5 bases to trimming and J lost 2 bases, with 15 bases between them. This CDR3 spans 15 amino acids. The repertoire was sequenced with immunoSEQ multiplex PCR; TCRdb's copy has only in-frame clones and lacks some. The data show more than 150,000 clones, roughly 80% seen once. The clonotype comes from a woman aged 25 to 39 with acute or convalescent COVID-19. The sequenced sample consisted of peripheral blood. This chain connects TRBV6-6 to TRBJ1-2, with D perhaps TRBD1 (5 bases). CDR3 sequence reads: CASSPGDVGNYGYTF. The DNA of the CDR3 is TGTGCCAGCAGTCCGGGGGATGTGGGCAACTATGGCTACACCTTC.